This TCR beta chain was recorded in a study of spatial heterogeneity in lung cancer. Background on the study: TCR and UMI combinations that were unique each appeared, on average, more than ten times in raw reads.

CDR1 is SGHTA, CDR2 FQGTGA, per germline. The ends were cut back, 5 bases at V and 1 base at J, with 11 bases in the middle. The CDR3 contains 14 residues. Whole-study findings and limits: Expanded tumor TCRs that were ubiquitous appeared in blood more at resection than follow-up.

A word on this clonotype: The antigen is unknown.

TCRdb analysed the 5' RACE reads with MiXCR anew, one entry per CDR3 protein. The sample carries more than 60,000 distinct CDR3 sequences, under 8.5% recorded once. The time point: sample taken at primary tumor resection. This chain connects TRBV7-3 to TRBJ1-1; tentatively, D is TRBD1 (5 bases). This receptor was identified in a male donor with early-stage non-small cell lung cancer. The sample was PBMCs, taken at surgery. DNA of the CDR3: TGTGCCAGCAGCCCCAAGGGGCAGAACACTGAAGCTTTCTTT. It translates to CASSPKGQNTEAFF.